A single sample is the source of the 28 T cell receptor beta chains below, sequenced in a study of T cells in Graves' hyperthyroidism and ophthalmopathy. Authors of the study amplified TCR beta CDR3 regions from RNA transcripts. The TCR CDR3 first-round RT-PCR relied on the HTBI primer set. MiXCR, run by TCRdb on the multiplex PCR reads, gives a single entry per CDR3 protein. The data contain approximately 690,000 distinct CDR3 sequences, about 14% of them singletons. Sequencing used blood. Every receptor here comes from a woman aged 45-65 years with Graves' ophthalmopathy.

This clonotype was detected ten times or more. The chain is built from TRBV7-2 and TRBJ2-3; TRBD2 matches 12 bases. Unmatched junction bases numbered 7, after V lost 2 bases and J lost 1 base. Germline V gives CDR1 SGHTA, CDR2 FQGNSA. The CDR3 runs to 18 residues. The DNA for the CDR3 is TGTGCCAGCAGCTTACTCACCCTAGCGGGAGGGCGCACAGATACGCAGTATTTT. Translated, it gives CASSLLTLAGGRTDTQYF.

The sample holds many counts of this clonotype. The chain has TRBV28 and TRBJ2-2; 7 positions match TRBD1. There are 14 residues in the CDR3. CDR1 is MDHEN and CDR2 is SYDVKM in the germline V gene. The V segment lost 6 bases and the J segment 6 bases; nucleotides outside the gene matches: 7. The CDR3 reads CASRLDRDAGELFF. As DNA, the CDR3 is TGTGCCAGCAGGCTTGACAGGGATGCCGGGGAGCTGTTTTTT. Looking up the rest from reference TRBV28 and TRBJ2-2 gives the full variable domain: DVKVTQSSRYLVKRTGEKVFLECVQDMDHENMFWYRQDPGLGLRLIYFSYDVKMKEKGDIPEGYSVSREKKERFSLILESASTNQTSMYLCASRLDRDAGELFFGEGSRLTVL.

Many counts were recorded for this clonotype. This chain uses TRBV11-3 with TRBJ2-7; perhaps D is TRBD1 or TRBD2 (7 bases each). Trimming shortened V by 2 bases and J by 3 bases, and 14 bases separated the two germline ends. The CDR3 has 15 amino acids. CDR1 and CDR2 from the germline V gene are SGHNT and YENEEA. The DNA for the CDR3 is TGTGCCAGCAGCTTACAGGGGGGGGAAAACTACGAGCAGTACTTC. It is translated as CASSLQGGENYEQYF.

This clonotype was observed many times. The V call is TRBV18, the J call TRBJ2-1; 9 positions match TRBD2. The CDR3 totals 16 residues. Germline trimming cut 3 bases from V and 5 bases from J; bases unmatched to any gene: 8. The germline gives CDR1 KGHSH, CDR2 LQKENI. The CDR3 here is CASSPALAGVHNEQFF. CDR3 DNA: TGTGCCAGCTCACCGGCTTTAGCGGGAGTACACAATGAGCAGTTCTTC.

Many counts were recorded for this clonotype. V and J are TRBV27 and TRBJ2-1; TRBD2 agrees at 16 bases. The CDR3 is 16 residues long. V was pared by 6 bases and J by 5 bases, with 4 bases of the junction left unmatched. Germline lookup yields CDR1 MNHEY and CDR2 SMNVEV (reference sequence). This chain's CDR3 is CASRGLAGGPDNEQFF. CDR3 nucleotide sequence: TGTGCCAGCAGGGGACTAGCGGGAGGGCCGGACAATGAGCAGTTCTTC.

The table lists this clonotype with many counts. The chain carries TRBV29-1 and TRBJ2-7; 8 bases are shared with TRBD1. The CDR3 covers 14 residues. Germline CDR1 reads SQVTM; CDR2 reads ANQGSEA. V shed 6 bases and J 2 bases; nucleotides not matched to a gene: 9. CDR3 sequence (DNA): TGCAGCGTCCTAAGGGACAGGCGTACCTACGAGCAGTACTTC. Translated: CSVLRDRRTYEQYF.

Regarding this clonotype: This may arise from a read error, as a much more abundant clone is one base away. The chain couples TRBV7-2 to TRBJ1-1, with D possibly matching TRBD1 (5 bases). Germline V gene lookup returns CDR1 SGHTA and CDR2 FQGNSA. The CDR3 has 13 residues. CDR3 in DNA: TGTGCCAGCAGCTTCGACAGTAACACTGAAGCTTCCTTT. This codes for CASSFDSNTEASF.

This clonotype was seen many times. This chain joins TRBV3-1 and TRBJ2-1, with D unclear. The CDR3 runs 13 residues. V shed 0 bases and J shed 8 bases, with 8 bases lying between them. The germline V gene encodes CDR1 LGHDT and CDR2 YNNKEL (reference sequence). CDR3 DNA: TGTGCCAGCAGCCAAGAGTCGGCGGATGAGCAGTTCTTC. This translates into CASSQESADEQFF.

The chain couples TRBV4-3 to TRBJ2-5, with TRBD2 identical over 10 bases. The V gene end was trimmed by 0 bases and the J gene end by 2 bases; junction bases not matched to a gene: 12. The CDR3 loop spans 19 amino acids. Germline lookup yields CDR1 LGHNA and CDR2 YSLEER. This chain's CDR3 is CASSQELWTSGDRQETQYF. DNA for the CDR3: TGCGCCAGCAGCCAAGAGCTCTGGACTAGCGGTGATAGGCAAGAGACCCAGTACTTC.

This clonotype has ten or more counts. The chain couples TRBV12-3 or TRBV12-4 to TRBJ2-5; D is possibly TRBD1 (5 bases). This CDR3 has 14 amino acids. Trimming cost V 5 bases and J 5 bases, with 15 bases left between them. The CDR3 protein is CASSRWGRSETQYF. CDR3 in DNA: TGTGCCAGCAGTCGGTGGGGCAGATCGGAGACCCAGTACTTC.

This clonotype has at least ten counts. The chain combines TRBV6-1 with TRBJ2-7; 11 bases match TRBD2. Per the germline V gene, CDR1 is MNHNS and CDR2 is SASEGT. The CDR3 runs to 15 residues. The V and J ends lost 3 bases and 2 bases, in that order; junction bases with no gene match: 3. The CDR3 here is CASSETSGETYEQYF. The CDR3 DNA is TGTGCCAGCAGTGAGACTAGCGGGGAAACCTACGAGCAGTACTTC.

The chain employs TRBV20-1 and TRBJ2-7, with 10 bases lining up with TRBD2. V shed 5 bases and J 7 bases; nucleotides not matched to a gene: 11. The CDR3 runs 14 residues. CDR1 is DFQATT and CDR2 is SNEGSKA in the germline V gene (reference sequence). The CDR3 nucleotides are TGCAGTGCTCGGGGCCTAGCGGGAGTCGGTGAGCAGTACTTC. It codes for CSARGLAGVGEQYF.

This clonotype was observed at least ten times. The V call is TRBV7-2, the J call TRBJ2-1; D is perhaps TRBD1 (6 bases). The germline gives CDR1 SGHTA, CDR2 FQGNSA. The V end was cut by 3 bases, the J end by 6 bases, with 15 bases between. This CDR3 region has 15 residues. CDR3 region: CASSFGRGRGNEQFF. In nucleotides, the CDR3 is TGTGCCAGCAGCTTCGGCAGGGGACGGGGCAATGAGCAGTTCTTC.

Many counts were recorded for this clonotype. V is TRBV28 and J is TRBJ1-4; D not certain. CDR1 and CDR2 from the germline V gene are MDHEN and SYDVKM. The CDR3 has 16 amino acids. V lost 5 bases, J lost 5 bases, and 18 bases lay in between. CDR3 loop: CASSPLLSLLNEKLFF. The CDR3 region has the DNA TGTGCCAGCAGTCCCCTTCTGAGCTTACTGAATGAAAAACTGTTTTTT.

This clonotype was observed a handful of times. The chain recombines TRBV9 with TRBJ1-4; 8 nucleotides agree with TRBD1. The CDR3 length is 15 residues. Germline CDR1 is SGDLS and CDR2 is YYNGEE. With 2 bases clipped from V and 2 bases from J, the junction kept 2 bases outside the gene matches. CDR3 amino acids: CASSVQGATNEKLFF. In nucleotides, the CDR3 is TGTGCCAGCAGCGTTCAGGGGGCGACTAATGAAAAACTGTTTTTT.

This clonotype appeared a few times. The chain employs TRBV5-1 and TRBJ1-2, with 12 bases that match TRBD1. V trimming: 1 base; J trimming: 4 bases; junction bases outside the gene matches: 8. The germline CDR1 and CDR2 sequences are SGHRS and YFSETQ. CDR3 size: 17 residues. For the CDR3, the DNA is TGCGCCAGCAGCTTGATCGGGACAGGGGGCTCGAGCTATGGCTACACCTTC. Its protein is CASSLIGTGGSSYGYTF.

This clonotype was seen at least ten times. J is TRBJ2-1 and V is TRBV7-9; D is ambiguous. Germline V lookup: CDR1 SEHNR, CDR2 FQNEAQ (reference sequence). This CDR3 comprises 11 residues. The V end was cut by 9 bases, the J end by 7 bases, with 10 bases between. Here the CDR3 DNA reads TGTGCCAGTCAGCTTCGTAATGAGCAGTTCTTC. This encodes CASQLRNEQFF.

This clonotype was counted at least ten times. The rearrangement uses TRBV7-9 and TRBJ2-7; perhaps D is TRBD1 or TRBD2 (6 bases each). The length of the CDR3 is 15 residues. The ends were cut back, 5 bases at V and 0 bases at J, with 14 bases in the middle. Germline V lookup: CDR1 SEHNR, CDR2 FQNEAQ (reference sequence). Here the CDR3 DNA reads TGTGCCAGCAGCCCGGCGTCGGGGGCCTCCTACGAGCAGTACTTC. Translating it yields CASSPASGASYEQYF.

In its sample, this clonotype was seen many times. The chain carries TRBV6-2 or TRBV6-3 and TRBJ2-7, with a possible D match to TRBD1 (6 bases). Trimming removed 2 bases from V and 7 bases from J, with 18 bases in between. Germline-derived CDR1 and CDR2 are MNHEY and SVGEGT. The CDR3 is 15 amino acids. Here the CDR3 reads CASSYPGTYRSEQYF. The CDR3 region has the DNA TGTGCCAGCAGTTACCCCGGGACATACCGTTCGGAGCAGTACTTC.

This clonotype was counted ten times or more. The chain links TRBV6-2 or TRBV6-3 to TRBJ2-2; D might be TRBD2 (5 bases). The CDR3 covers 14 residues. Trimming shortened V by 3 bases and J by 7 bases, and 12 bases separated the two germline ends. The germline V gene has CDR1 MNHEY and CDR2 SVGEGT. Here the CDR3 DNA reads TGTGCCAGCAGTTATTTCTCCGGAGGCGGGGAGCTGTTTTTT. Translation gives CASSYFSGGGELFF.

This clonotype was found a few times. The junction shows a germline mismatch at one end, possibly a read error. The chain carries TRBV7-3 and TRBJ1-6; no clear D. Germline lookup yields CDR1 SGHTA and CDR2 FQGTGA. The CDR3 contains 14 residues. In nucleotides, the CDR3 is TGTGCCGGCAGCCAATTTCCCGCGGATTCACCCCTCCACTTT. It yields the protein CAGSQFPADSPLHF.

This chain uses TRBV25-1 with TRBJ2-3; D gene ambiguous. Germline CDR1 and CDR2: MGHDK and SYGVNS. This CDR3 spans 13 amino acids. Deletions cut 2 bases from V and 2 bases from J, with 5 bases between. The CDR3 nucleotides are TGTGCCAGCAGTGAACAGACCACAGATACGCAGTATTTT. Translation gives CASSEQTTDTQYF.

The chain has TRBV5-5 and TRBJ1-2, with unresolved D. Germline V gene sequence: CDR1 SGHKS, CDR2 YYEKEE (reference sequence). The CDR3 runs to 15 residues. V shed 2 bases and J shed 4 bases, with 15 bases lying between them. The CDR3 reads CASSFFNVAGYGYTF. The CDR3 DNA sequence: TGTGCCAGCAGCTTTTTTAACGTGGCGGGCTATGGCTACACCTTC.

This clonotype was counted at least ten times. CDR3 sequence (DNA): TGCAGTGCTACCGGGACTAGCGGGAGCCAAGAGACCCAGTACTTC. Its protein product is CSATGTSGSQETQYF. This chain uses TRBV20-1 with TRBJ2-5, with 14 bases fitting TRBD2. CDR3 size: 15 residues. Germline trimming cut 4 bases from V and 1 base from J; bases unmatched to any gene: 2. From germline, CDR1 is DFQATT and CDR2 SNEGSKA (reference sequence).

This clonotype was counted many times. This chain connects TRBV2 to TRBJ1-1; TRBD1 is a possible D gene (6 bases). V shed 3 bases and J shed 6 bases, with 14 bases lying between them. This CDR3 has 14 residues. CDR1 and CDR2 from the germline V gene are SNHLY and FYNNEI. The CDR3: CASSEVRGLAEAFF. The DNA of the CDR3 is TGTGCCAGCAGTGAGGTCAGGGGTCTCGCTGAAGCTTTCTTT.

Only a few counts were recorded for this clonotype. The J gene is TRBJ2-1, the V gene TRBV28, with D perhaps matching TRBD2 (5 bases). In germline, CDR1 is MDHEN, CDR2 SYDVKM. Trimming stripped 7 bases from V and 4 bases from J, with 14 bases between. The CDR3 is 14 residues long. CDR3 region: CASNGERNYNEQFF. CDR3 DNA sequence: TGTGCCAGCAATGGAGAGCGGAATTACAATGAGCAGTTCTTC.

Only one count was recorded for this clonotype. The chain recombines TRBV6-1 with TRBJ2-7; 8 positions match TRBD2. Germline CDR1 reads MNHNS; CDR2 reads SASEGT. CDR3 size: 18 residues. Trimming cost V 3 bases and J 3 bases; bases outside gene matches: 16. The CDR3 sequence is CASSDPAKPSGQIYEQYF. CDR3 nucleotide sequence: TGTGCCAGCAGTGACCCAGCCAAGCCTAGCGGGCAAATCTACGAGCAGTACTTC.

This clonotype came up many times. The V call is TRBV29-1, the J call TRBJ2-7, with 13 bases lining up with TRBD2. The germline V gene encodes CDR1 SQVTM and CDR2 ANQGSEA. V lost 7 bases to trimming and J lost 6 bases; unmatched junction nucleotides: 9. This CDR3 has 14 amino acids. The CDR3 bases are TGCAGCGCCAAAGCCGGGACTAGCGGGACCGAGCAGTACTTC. Protein: CSAKAGTSGTEQYF.